This T cell receptor (beta chain) was identified during a study of Ad26.COV2.S vaccination and SARS-CoV-2 variants. General study findings and limits: After vaccination, substantial breadth of spike-specific CD8+ and CD4+ responses was reported.

Note on this clone: Its target is not known.

The treatment is: roughly 18 received Ad26.COV2.S at low or high dose, single or two shots; about five received placebo; per-sample allocation not given. Sampling occurred on day 63 after the first vaccine or placebo injection. Vaccination employed an Ad26 vector expressing the Wuhan-strain SARS-CoV-2 spike. The data were produced by immunoSEQ multiplex PCR, yet TCRdb's version contains in-frame clones alone and is incomplete. The sample contains about 280,000 clones, 80% to 90% of which appear only once. The TCR was taken from a person aged 18 to 59 who received the Ad26.COV2.S COVID-19 vaccine or a placebo. The sequenced sample was peripheral blood, obtained in a trial of Ad26.COV2.S vaccine versus placebo.

CDR3 sequence: CASSPEGGGTRGNTIYF. For the CDR3, the DNA is TGCGCCAGCAGCCCGGAGGGGGGGGGAACGCGAGGAAACACCATATATTTT. The rearrangement links TRBV5-1 to TRBJ1-3; TRBD1 might be the D (6 bases). CDR3 size: 17 residues. Deletions cut 4 bases from V and 4 bases from J, with 21 bases between. The germline CDR1 and CDR2 sequences are SGHRS and YFSETQ.